The 14 T cell receptor beta chains listed next were all sequenced from one sample in a study of cytomegalovirus exposure and HLA in healthy donors (dated 2017 in TCRdb). The library was produced with the immunoSEQ multiplex PCR assay. The multiplex PCR relied on a mix of 60 forward primers for TCR Vbeta segments and 13 reverse primers for TCR Jbeta segments. TCRdb took over this immuneACCESS table, retaining in-frame rearrangements with V and J assigned. Such tables are incomplete; in checked studies, under half of the missing clones stem from an unresolved V gene, and the remainder is unexplained. The sample table holds around 140,000 clones, of which 78% were seen once. Around 3.2% of the sample belongs to the ten largest clones. The sample consisted of PBMCs. Source of these receptors: a female donor in good health and CMV-seronegative.

This clone came up a few times. This chain uses TRBV19 with TRBJ1-5, with 8 nucleotides matching TRBD1. Germline loops: CDR1 LNHDA, CDR2 SQIVND (reference sequence). V gave up 7 bases and J gave up 1 base; unmatched junction bases: 6. The CDR3 runs to 15 residues. The CDR3 spells CASTLQGASNQPQHF. The CDR3 nucleotides are TGTGCCAGTACCCTTCAGGGGGCGAGCAATCAGCCCCAGCATTTT.

Comment on this clone: The sample has other DNA sequences that encode this CDR3 too. The V gene is TRBV7-2, the J gene TRBJ2-5, with TRBD2 as a possible D gene (5 bases). V dropped 3 bases and J dropped 1 base, with 9 bases sitting between them. Germline values: CDR1 SGHTA, CDR2 FQGNSA. The CDR3 is 14 residues long. The chain's CDR3 is CASSLDRGQETQYF. CDR3 in DNA: TGTGCCAGCAGCTTGGACCGGGGCCAAGAGACCCAGTACTTC. Using reference TRBV7-2 and TRBJ2-5 for the parts outside the CDR3, the full variable domain is GAGVSQSPSNKVTEKGKDVELRCDPISGHTALYWYRQSLGQGLEFLIYFQGNSAPDKSGLPSDRFSAERTGGSVSTLTIQRTQQEDSAVYLCASSLDRGQETQYFGPGTRLLVL.

V and J are TRBV5-1 and TRBJ2-2, with D perhaps matching TRBD2 (6 bases). Trimming pared 3 bases from V and 0 bases from J, leaving 9 bases between. CDR3 length: 15 residues. Germline V gives CDR1 SGHRS, CDR2 YFSETQ. The CDR3 is CASSSGLPNTGELFF. The CDR3 nucleotides read TGCGCCAGCAGCTCGGGACTTCCGAACACCGGGGAGCTGTTTTTT.

The V and J genes are TRBV7-2 and TRBJ1-1, with D maybe TRBD1 (6 bases). The CDR3 runs 17 residues. The V and J ends lost 0 bases and 0 bases respectively, with 14 bases between them. Germline CDR1 SGHTA, CDR2 FQGNSA. In DNA form, the CDR3 reads TGTGCCAGCAGCTTAGCGACACACAGGGTGGTGAACACTGAAGCTTTCTTT. Its protein product is CASSLATHRVVNTEAFF.

This chain connects TRBV4-1 to TRBJ2-3, with D maybe TRBD2 (5 bases). Germline V lookup: CDR1 MGHRA, CDR2 YSYEKL. Trimming cost V 0 bases and J 0 bases, with 13 bases left between them. This CDR3 has 17 amino acids. The CDR3, as DNA: TGCGCCAGCAGCCAAGATTACAGCGGAATTAGCACAGATACGCAGTATTTT. The encoded protein is CASSQDYSGISTDTQYF.

The chain couples TRBV5-1 to TRBJ1-2; 7 bases are shared with TRBD1. The CDR3 is 16 amino acids. The germline V gene has CDR1 SGHRS and CDR2 YFSETQ. With 0 bases clipped from V and 7 bases from J, the junction kept 12 bases outside the gene matches. The DNA for the CDR3 is TGCGCCAGCAGCTTGGAGGGGTTGAAGGGGGCGGGTGGCTACACCTTC. Translated: CASSLEGLKGAGGYTF. Complete variable domain (other parts from reference TRBV5-1 and TRBJ1-2): KAGVTQTPRYLIKTRGQQVTLSCSPISGHRSVSWYQQTPGQGLQFLFEYFSETQRNKGNFPGRFSGRQFSNSRSEMNVSTLELGDSALYLCASSLEGLKGAGGYTFGSGTRLTVV.

The chain links TRBV5-4 to TRBJ2-3, with 15 bases matching TRBD2. V was clipped by 4 bases and J by 3 bases; unmatched bases: 6. The CDR3 is made up of 17 amino acids. Germline loops: CDR1 SGHNT, CDR2 YYREEE (reference sequence). CDR3 protein: CASSTGLAGGPTDTQYF. The CDR3 DNA reads as TGTGCCAGCAGCACCGGACTAGCGGGGGGGCCAACAGATACGCAGTATTTT.

This rearrangement joins TRBV5-1 to TRBJ2-7; 9 bases agree with TRBD1. Per the germline V gene, CDR1 is SGHRS and CDR2 is YFSETQ. The CDR3 has 13 residues. With V trimmed by 5 bases and J by 2 bases, 2 bases remained unmatched. The CDR3 here is CASRRTGAYEQYF. Here the CDR3 DNA reads TGCGCCAGCAGACGGACAGGGGCCTACGAGCAGTACTTC.

J is TRBJ1-1 and V is TRBV30, with D perhaps matching TRBD1 (5 bases). Germline V CDR1 and CDR2: GTSNPN, SVGIG (reference sequence). V lost 3 bases and J 1 base, leaving 12 bases between the germline ends. The CDR3 runs to 14 residues. CDR3 sequence: CAWSPDSRNTEAFF. In DNA, the CDR3 is TGTGCCTGGAGCCCCGACAGTCGGAACACTGAAGCTTTCTTT.

V gene TRBV7-8 combines with J gene TRBJ1-2, with D perhaps TRBD1 (6 bases). The germline V and J ends were trimmed by 6 bases and 0 bases, with 17 bases remaining between them. This CDR3 is 16 amino acids long. Germline V CDR1 and CDR2: SGHVS, FQNEAQ. The DNA for the CDR3 is TGTGCCAGCAGTCGACAGGTCTTTACCCCTAACTATGGCTACACCTTC. This codes for CASSRQVFTPNYGYTF.

The chain links TRBV5-1 to TRBJ1-2, with 11 nucleotides matching TRBD1. The trim removed 4 bases at V and 8 bases at J, leaving 7 bases unmatched. Germline CDR1 SGHRS, CDR2 YFSETQ. The CDR3 has 14 residues. CDR3 sequence reads: CASSLGQGANGYTF. As DNA, the CDR3 is TGCGCCAGCAGCCTCGGACAGGGGGCGAACGGCTACACCTTC.

Comment on this clone: Relative to the germline gene, one junction end is altered; a read error may explain this. The chain carries TRBV7-9 and TRBJ2-7; a weak D match, TRBD1 (5 bases). Germline V gene sequence: CDR1 SEHNR, CDR2 FQNEAQ (reference sequence). The CDR3 has 12 residues. The DNA for the CDR3 is TGTTCCAGCAGCCATGAAGCAGGGTACACGTACTTC. Translation: CSSSHEAGYTYF.

The chain combines TRBV6-5 with TRBJ2-3; 8 nucleotides match TRBD1. The V segment lost 8 bases and the J segment 4 bases; nucleotides outside the gene matches: 14. Germline V lookup: CDR1 MNHEY, CDR2 SVGAGI. The CDR3 loop spans 16 amino acids. In nucleotides, the CDR3 is TGTGCCAGCGGTTGGGCAACAGGGGGAGGTGCAGATACGCAGTATTTT. Residues: CASGWATGGGADTQYF.

The chain uses TRBV6-5 and TRBJ2-7; 8 bases match TRBD1. Trimming at V came to 2 bases and at J to 2 bases, leaving 2 bases not matched to a gene. Looked up from germline, CDR1 is MNHEY and CDR2 is SVGAGI. The CDR3 is made up of 14 amino acids. The CDR3 nucleotides are TGTGCCAGCAGTTACGGGACAGGACCCTACGAGCAGTACTTC. It is translated as CASSYGTGPYEQYF.